The 20 T cell receptor beta chains below all came from one sample that was sequenced in a study of identical twins. In TCRdb, the 5' RACE reads were re-called with MiXCR into one record per CDR3 protein. The repertoire holds approximately 240,000 distinct CDR3 sequences, about 14% seen once, with approximately 8.8% in the top ten. The sequenced material came from memory (CD45RO+) T cells sorted from blood. The source of these receptors is a woman under 30 in good health.

The table lists this clonotype with many counts. The J gene is TRBJ2-5, the V gene TRBV7-2, with D uncertain. V lost 5 bases, J lost 3 bases, and 13 bases lay in between. The CDR3 sequence is 14 residues long. Germline V gene lookup returns CDR1 SGHTA and CDR2 FQGNSA. The CDR3 DNA is TGTGCCAGCAGCCCCCTTAGGCTAAAAGAGACCCAGTACTTC. Translated, it gives CASSPLRLKETQYF. The full variable domain, with the rest looked up from reference TRBV7-2 and TRBJ2-5, is GAGVSQSPSNKVTEKGKDVELRCDPISGHTALYWYRQSLGQGLEFLIYFQGNSAPDKSGLPSDRFSAERTGGSVSTLTIQRTQQEDSAVYLCASSPLRLKETQYFGPGTRLLVL.

This clonotype was recorded a few times. The chain carries TRBV5-6 and TRBJ2-2, with a tentative D call TRBD2 (5 bases). Germline assignment: CDR1 SGHDT and CDR2 YYEEEE. The CDR3 spans 14 residues. V gave up 2 bases and J gave up 9 bases, with 14 bases separating them. CDR3 nucleotides: TGTGCCAGCAGCTTCCGCGGAGGCCGAAGGGAGCTGTTTTTT. Its translation is CASSFRGGRRELFF.

This clonotype has ten or more counts. The J gene is TRBJ2-5, the V gene TRBV29-1; D gene uncertain. The CDR3 spans 13 residues. The germline V and J ends were trimmed by 6 bases and 2 bases, with 13 bases remaining between them. Germline lookup yields CDR1 SQVTM and CDR2 ANQGSEA. CDR3 in amino acids: CSVPILGQETQYF. The CDR3 bases are TGCAGCGTCCCGATTCTAGGGCAAGAGACCCAGTACTTC.

V gene TRBV2 combines with J gene TRBJ1-2; D gene unclear. The CDR3 is 14 residues long. Germline V gene sequence: CDR1 SNHLY, CDR2 FYNNEI. Trimming took 5 bases from V and 3 from J, leaving 13 bases between them. CDR3 sequence: CASSRERVDYGYTF. The DNA for the CDR3 is TGTGCCAGCAGTCGCGAAAGGGTGGACTATGGCTACACCTTC.

The V and J genes are TRBV5-6 and TRBJ1-5; D gene uncertain. The germline V gene has CDR1 SGHDT and CDR2 YYEEEE. V gave up 1 base and J gave up 0 bases, with 8 bases separating them. CDR3 length: 15 amino acids. This CDR3 reads CASSLTPYSNQPQHF. CDR3 nucleotides: TGTGCCAGCAGCTTGACACCGTATAGCAATCAGCCCCAGCATTTT. Using reference TRBV5-6 and TRBJ1-5 for the parts outside the CDR3, the full variable domain is DAGVTQSPTHLIKTRGQQVTLRCSPKSGHDTVSWYQQALGQGPQFIFQYYEEEERQRGNFPDRFSGHQFPNYSSELNVNALLLGDSALYLCASSLTPYSNQPQHFGDGTRLSIL.

The J gene is TRBJ2-1, the V gene TRBV7-8; possibly TRBD2 for D (5 bases). The ends were cut back, 3 bases at V and 10 bases at J, with 13 bases in the middle. The CDR3 has 13 residues. Germline V CDR1 and CDR2: SGHVS, FQNEAQ. The CDR3 coding sequence is TGTGCCAGCAGCTTCCCCGGAGGAATGGAGCAGTTCTTC. Translating gives CASSFPGGMEQFF.

This clonotype was detected a few times. The CDR3, as DNA: TGCAGTGCGCCCAGGGGGACTAGCGGGGTTCAGCAGTACTTC. Translation gives CSAPRGTSGVQQYF. V is TRBV20-1 and J is TRBJ2-7; TRBD2 matches at 13 bases. The CDR3 totals 14 residues. Germline V gene lookup returns CDR1 DFQATT and CDR2 SNEGSKA (reference sequence). After removal of 6 bases from V and 8 bases from J, the junction contained 10 bases not matched to a gene.

This clonotype was observed a handful of times. The genes are TRBV30 and TRBJ2-1; 9 nucleotides align to TRBD1. The CDR3 consists of 15 residues. The V and J ends lost 5 bases and 6 bases, in that order; junction bases with no gene match: 11. Looked up from germline, CDR1 is GTSNPN and CDR2 is SVGIG (reference sequence). The CDR3 protein is CAWGTGTGSFNEQFF. The CDR3 region has the DNA TGTGCCTGGGGGACCGGGACAGGGAGTTTCAATGAGCAGTTCTTC.

V gene TRBV20-1 combines with J gene TRBJ1-2, with unresolved D. From germline, CDR1 is DFQATT and CDR2 SNEGSKA (reference sequence). The V and J ends lost 6 bases and 7 bases respectively, with 15 bases between them. The CDR3 sequence is 12 residues long. CDR3 region: CSARPEGGGYTF. The CDR3 DNA follows: TGCAGTGCCCGGCCCGAGGGTGGTGGCTACACCTTC.

The table lists this clonotype with a few counts. The chain joins TRBV12-3 or TRBV12-4 to TRBJ2-1; TRBD1 aligns across 9 bases. The ends lost 1 base at V and 5 bases at J; junction bases unmatched: 3. This CDR3 region has 15 residues. CDR3 DNA sequence: TGTGCCAGCAGTTTAGACAGGGGGCGCGACAATGAGCAGTTCTTC. It is translated as CASSLDRGRDNEQFF.

The sample holds a few counts of this clonotype. J is TRBJ1-1 and V is TRBV20-1, with a tentative D call TRBD1 (6 bases). Trimming removed 4 bases from V and 5 bases from J, with 23 bases in between. This CDR3 comprises 16 residues. Germline V gene data show CDR1 as DFQATT and CDR2 as SNEGSKA (reference sequence). In DNA form, the CDR3 reads TGCAGTGCTATGAGCCAGACCGGGACACCAATTACTGAAGCTTTCTTT. Residues: CSAMSQTGTPITEAFF.

This clonotype was observed a handful of times. This chain uses TRBV3-1 with TRBJ2-3; 10 nucleotides align to TRBD2. The CDR3 is 17 residues long. V lost 2 bases to trimming and J lost 1 base; unmatched junction nucleotides: 6. Germline CDR1 and CDR2: LGHDT and YNNKEL (reference sequence). The CDR3, as DNA: TGTGCCAGCAGCCAACTTCTTGGACTAGCGGGCACAGATACGCAGTATTTT. Encoded protein: CASSQLLGLAGTDTQYF.

This clonotype occurred a few times. The CDR3 sequence: CASSGIDSGPSTDTQYF. The CDR3 nucleotides read TGTGCCAGCAGTGGTATAGACAGCGGGCCCAGCACAGATACGCAGTATTTT. V gene TRBV2 combines with J gene TRBJ2-3; a possible D gene is TRBD2 (6 bases). The CDR3 spans 17 residues. V lost 4 bases and J 0 bases, leaving 17 bases between the germline ends. CDR1 and CDR2 from the germline V gene are SNHLY and FYNNEI. The entire variable domain, with the rest obtained from reference TRBV2 and TRBJ2-3, is as follows: EPEVTQTPSHQVTQMGQEVILRCVPISNHLYFYWYRQILGQKVEFLVSFYNNEISEKSEIFDDQFSVERPDGSNFTLKIRSTKLEDSAMYFCASSGIDSGPSTDTQYFGPGTRLTVL.

The DNA of the CDR3 is TGTGCCAGCAGTTACTGGGGTTCTGGGGCCAACGTCCTGACTTTC. Protein product: CASSYWGSGANVLTF. This sequence joins TRBV6-5 and TRBJ2-6; D not resolved. The V end was cut by 1 base, the J end by 1 base, with 5 bases between. Germline CDR1 MNHEY, CDR2 SVGAGI. This CDR3 has 15 residues.

This clonotype showed up just a few times. The chain uses TRBV25-1 and TRBJ2-5; D may be TRBD1 (6 bases). Trimming took off 6 bases at V and 4 bases at J, with 12 bases between the two ends. Germline CDR1 is MGHDK and CDR2 is SYGVNS. The CDR3 length is 13 residues. CDR3 residues: CASRPTGTETQYF. The CDR3 DNA sequence: TGTGCCAGCAGGCCAACAGGGACAGAGACCCAGTACTTC.

The chain joins TRBV18 to TRBJ1-2, with D unresolved. V lost 3 bases, J lost 4 bases, and 6 bases lay in between. Germline-derived CDR1 and CDR2 are KGHSH and LQKENI. CDR3 length: 12 residues. The CDR3 loop reads CASSPGTYGYTF. CDR3 DNA: TGTGCCAGCTCACCGGGAACCTATGGCTACACCTTC.

This clonotype turned up a few times. The V call is TRBV16, the J call TRBJ2-7; D not certain. The V gene's germline CDR1 is KGHSY and CDR2 FQNENV. The CDR3 runs 14 residues. V was shortened by 2 bases and J by 0 bases, with 8 bases between the two germline ends. The CDR3 DNA reads TGTGCCAGCAGCCAAGGTCCGGCCTCCTACGAGCAGTACTTC. Translating gives CASSQGPASYEQYF.

This clonotype showed up just a few times. This rearrangement joins TRBV5-5 to TRBJ1-6; D is perhaps TRBD1 (6 bases). The CDR3 sequence is 15 residues long. The germline gives CDR1 SGHKS, CDR2 YYEKEE (reference sequence). V lost 4 bases and J 7 bases, leaving 15 bases between the germline ends. The CDR3 coding sequence is TGTGCCAGCAGCCTTCAAACAGGGTTCAATTCACCCCTCCACTTT. This gives the protein CASSLQTGFNSPLHF.

The chain has TRBV20-1 and TRBJ1-2, with D possibly matching TRBD1 (5 bases). The germline gives CDR1 DFQATT, CDR2 SNEGSKA (reference sequence). The CDR3 spans 13 residues. Deletions cut 6 bases from V and 4 bases from J, with 15 bases between. CDR3 sequence reads: CSAQDTNSYGYTF. The CDR3 nucleotides read TGCAGTGCGCAGGACACTAACTCCTATGGCTACACCTTC.

For the CDR3, the DNA is TGCAGCGTTGGGACTCAACTGGGGGATGGCTACACCTTC. Translated, it gives CSVGTQLGDGYTF. V is TRBV29-1 and J is TRBJ1-2; maybe TRBD1 (5 bases). Germline V gene data show CDR1 as SQVTM and CDR2 as ANQGSEA. The CDR3 spans 13 residues. V was trimmed by 4 bases and J by 6 bases, leaving 15 bases between them.